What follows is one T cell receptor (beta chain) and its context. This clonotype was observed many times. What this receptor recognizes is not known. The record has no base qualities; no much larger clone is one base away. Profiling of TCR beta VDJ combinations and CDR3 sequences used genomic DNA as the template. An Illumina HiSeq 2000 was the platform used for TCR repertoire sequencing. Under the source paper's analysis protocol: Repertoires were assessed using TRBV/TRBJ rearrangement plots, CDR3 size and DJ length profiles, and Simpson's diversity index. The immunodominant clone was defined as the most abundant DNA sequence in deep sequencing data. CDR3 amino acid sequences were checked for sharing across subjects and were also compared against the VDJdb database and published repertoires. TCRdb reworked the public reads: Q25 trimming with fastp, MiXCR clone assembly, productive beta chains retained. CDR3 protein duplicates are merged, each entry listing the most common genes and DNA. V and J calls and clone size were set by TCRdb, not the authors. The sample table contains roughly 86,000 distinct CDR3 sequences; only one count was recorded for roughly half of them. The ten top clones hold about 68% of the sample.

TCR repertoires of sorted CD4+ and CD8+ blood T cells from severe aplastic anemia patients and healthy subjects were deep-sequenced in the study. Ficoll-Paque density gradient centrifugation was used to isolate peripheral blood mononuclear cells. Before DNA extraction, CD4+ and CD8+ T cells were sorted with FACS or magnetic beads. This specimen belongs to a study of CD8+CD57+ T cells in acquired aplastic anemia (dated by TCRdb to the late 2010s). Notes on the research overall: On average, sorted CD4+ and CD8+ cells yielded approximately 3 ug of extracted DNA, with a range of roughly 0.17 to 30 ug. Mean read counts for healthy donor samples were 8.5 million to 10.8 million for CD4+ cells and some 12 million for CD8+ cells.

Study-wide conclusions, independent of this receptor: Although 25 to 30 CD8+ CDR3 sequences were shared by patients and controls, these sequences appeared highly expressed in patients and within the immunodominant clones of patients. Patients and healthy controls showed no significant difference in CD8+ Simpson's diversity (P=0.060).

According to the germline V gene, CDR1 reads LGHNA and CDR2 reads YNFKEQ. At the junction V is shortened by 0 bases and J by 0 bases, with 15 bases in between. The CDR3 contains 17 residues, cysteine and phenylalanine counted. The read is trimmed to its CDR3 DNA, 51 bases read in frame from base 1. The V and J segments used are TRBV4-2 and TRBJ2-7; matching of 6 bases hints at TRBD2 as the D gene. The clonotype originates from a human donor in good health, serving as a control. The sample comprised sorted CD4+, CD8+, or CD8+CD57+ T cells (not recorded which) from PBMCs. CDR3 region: CASSQDPPTSYSYEQYF. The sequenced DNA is TGTGCCAGCAGCCAAGATCCGCCTACTAGCTACTCCTACGAGCAGTACTTC.